The TCR beta chain described here comes from a study of T cells after yellow fever vaccination. Turning to the study itself: Any fraction with a low cell number was prepared using SMART-Seq v4 Ultra Low Input. Study results and limitations: Abundant clonotypes from the bulk population could contaminate FACS-sorted repertoires.

The CDR3 loop spans 15 amino acids. The J segment lost 4 bases and the V segment lost 6 bases, leaving 7 bases of the junction unmatched. Germline CDR1 is MGHDK and CDR2 is SYGVNS. Points on this clonotype: No antigen is known for it.

As TCR cDNA was made by 5'RACE template switching, a universal primer site and UMIs were added. Via MiXCR, TCRdb re-called the 5' RACE reads, giving one row per CDR3 protein. The table shows 600,000 to 750,000 distinct CDR3 sequences, with more than 9% occurring only once. This sequence originates from a man aged 30 to 45 who received the YFV17D yellow fever vaccine. The sample consisted of PBMCs, taken on the day of the yellow fever booster vaccination. The rearrangement links TRBV25-1 to TRBJ1-5, with TRBD1 matching over 9 bases. CDR3 residues: CASRAGTGKNQPQHF. In nucleotides, the CDR3 is TGTGCCAGCAGAGCCGGGACAGGGAAAAATCAGCCCCAGCATTTT.